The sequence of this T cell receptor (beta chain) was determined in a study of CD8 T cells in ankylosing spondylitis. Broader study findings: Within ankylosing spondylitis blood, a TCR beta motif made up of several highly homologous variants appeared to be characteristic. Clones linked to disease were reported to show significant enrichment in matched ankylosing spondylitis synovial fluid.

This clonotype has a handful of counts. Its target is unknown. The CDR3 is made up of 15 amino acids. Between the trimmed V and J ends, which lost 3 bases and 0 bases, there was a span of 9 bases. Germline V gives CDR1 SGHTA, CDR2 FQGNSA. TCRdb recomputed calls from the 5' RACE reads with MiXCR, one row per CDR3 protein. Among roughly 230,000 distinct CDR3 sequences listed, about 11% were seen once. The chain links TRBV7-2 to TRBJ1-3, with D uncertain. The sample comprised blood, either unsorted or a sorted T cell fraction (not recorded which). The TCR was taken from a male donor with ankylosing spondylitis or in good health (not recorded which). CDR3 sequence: CASSFTGSSGNTIYF. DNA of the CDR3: TGTGCCAGCAGCTTCACGGGAAGCTCTGGAAACACCATATATTTT.